This is a list of T cell receptor beta chains from one sample in a study of blood T cells in healthy people across ages. TCRdb ran MiXCR on the 5' RACE reads and lists one entry per CDR3 protein. The sample yields more than 700,000 distinct CDR3 sequences, 35% to 50% seen once. The sequenced sample consisted of blood. These receptors all stem from a man older than 75 in good health. CDR3s include the opening cysteine and the closing phenylalanine or tryptophan. The order of the fields is J gene, CDR3 length, V gene, CDR3 protein.

j_gene: TRBJ2-5
len: 13
v_gene: TRBV11-2
CDR3aa: CASSWDREDAQYF

j_gene: TRBJ2-3
len: 15
v_gene: TRBV12-3/TRBV12-4
CDR3aa: CASSSSAGSTDTQYF

j_gene: .
len: 12
v_gene: TRBV29-1
CDR3aa: CSVEVSGDEQYF

j_gene: TRBJ2-3
len: 19
v_gene: TRBV4-2
CDR3aa: CASSQDSAGGSGSTDTQYF

j_gene: TRBJ1-6
len: 21
v_gene: TRBV21-1
CDR3aa: CASRQKGGTGRRREYNSPLHF

j_gene: TRBJ2-7
len: 14
v_gene: TRBV9
CDR3aa: CASSVDLAGREQYF

j_gene: TRBJ2-5
len: 15
v_gene: TRBV28
CDR3aa: CASRAGQAIQETQYF

j_gene: .
len: 13
v_gene: TRBV29-1
CDR3aa: CSVPGQGFHEQYF

j_gene: TRBJ2-7
len: 14
v_gene: TRBV29-1
CDR3aa: CSAGGLGPSYEQYF

j_gene: TRBJ2-7
len: 19
v_gene: TRBV12-3/TRBV12-4
CDR3aa: CASSFSRQVQGAGNNEQYF

j_gene: TRBJ2-1
len: 15
v_gene: TRBV5-1
CDR3aa: CASSLAGAGGHEQFF

j_gene: TRBJ2-7
len: 14
v_gene: TRBV11-2
CDR3aa: CASSGTRGSYEQYF

j_gene: TRBJ2-1
len: 16
v_gene: TRBV27
CDR3aa: CASSYERIAGRVEQFF

j_gene: TRBJ2-7
len: 13
v_gene: TRBV20-1
CDR3aa: CSARDAKLYEQYF